Listed below are T cell receptor beta chains from one sample, sequenced in a study of shared clonotypes between healthy human individuals. Using immunoSEQ multiplex PCR, the repertoire was profiled, and TCRdb retains in-frame clones only, with some absent. Of approximately 2,300,000 clones in the sample, 92% are singletons; the top ten hold around 0.38%. Sequencing was done on a sample of naive CD4+ T cells from PBMCs. The receptors come from a man younger than 35 in good health. Some clones in this sample may be carry-over from other donors' samples. The conserved cysteine and the conserved F or W are not part of the CDR3 here.

TRBJ2-7,TRBV7-2,ASSLGTSGSSQY
TRBJ2-6,TRBV28,ASSPGRVGANVLT
TRBJ1-4,TRBV5-1,ASSLVQGTNEKLF
TRBJ2-1,TRBV9,ASSVGQGYNEQF
TRBJ2-3,TRBV15,ATSTPLGGWDTQY
TRBJ2-2,TRBV27,ATTTPGQGWRELF
TRBJ2-6,TRBV27,ASSFTGANVLT
TRBJ2-5,TRBV7-2,ASSLGTSGSLD
TRBJ2-2,TRBV7-9,ASSSPPAGGPGELF
TRBJ1-5,TRBV28,ASSEPDRMGQPQH
TRBJ2-3,TRBV2,ASSAAGGTDTQY
TRBJ1-4,TRBV29-1,SVEDMSVREKLF
TRBJ2-3,TRBV27,ASRLQGLGTDTQY
TRBJ1-3,TRBV5-1,ASSVAAAGLGNTIY
TRBJ1-2,TRBV4-2,ASSQGPIKRGYT
TRBJ2-2,TRBV9,ASSVPRTGGNTGELF
TRBJ2-3,TRBV25-1,ASSEGLAGRADTQY
TRBJ2-7,TRBV18,ASSKDRAEQY